This T cell receptor beta chain was recorded in a study of T-cell memory formation after mild COVID-19. Germline V gene data show CDR1 as SGHTA and CDR2 as FQGTGA. The junction had 3 bases not matched to a gene; V was cut back by 2 bases and J by 1 base. This CDR3 is built from 15 residues. From the 5' RACE reads, TCRdb called clonotypes with MiXCR, one entry per CDR3 protein. The repertoire has some 600,000 distinct CDR3 sequences, 17% of them found once; the top ten carry approximately 8.1%. The TCR was taken from an adult woman who had mild COVID-19 (a few samples of this study predate the infection). Cell type and time point are not known. V and J are TRBV7-3 and TRBJ2-3; 7 bases are a match to TRBD2. Sequencing was carried out using PBMCs or a T cell subset sorted from them (not recorded which). The CDR3 nucleotides read TGTGCCAGCAGCTTAGCGGGAGTCGGCACAGATACGCAGTATTTT. Its translation is CASSLAGVGTDTQYF.